A single sample is the source of the 5 T cell receptor beta chains below, sequenced in a study of control samples from healthy donors and cancer patients. TCRdb's copy holds only in-frame clones and misses some; the assay was immunoSEQ multiplex PCR. The profile covers 100,000 to 150,000 clones, with more than 70% appearing a single time and about 3.4% taken by the ten largest. Source material: blood. The receptors shown here come from a man in his fifties or sixties in good health.

The V call is TRBV19, the J call TRBJ2-7, with 12 bases identical to TRBD2. Germline V gives CDR1 LNHDA, CDR2 SQIVND (reference sequence). V was clipped by 1 base and J by 0 bases; unmatched bases: 10. The CDR3 runs 19 residues. CDR3 in amino acids: CASSIVGTRTSGTSYEQYF. In DNA, the CDR3 is TGTGCCAGTAGTATAGTTGGGACTAGGACTAGCGGGACCTCCTACGAGCAGTACTTC.

The gene calls are TRBV6-5 and TRBJ2-5, with D possibly being TRBD1 or TRBD2 (6 bases each). This CDR3 comprises 14 residues. Trimming stripped 2 bases from V and 5 bases from J, with 12 bases between. CDR1 and CDR2 from the germline V gene are MNHEY and SVGAGI. CDR3 DNA: TGTGCCAGCAGTTACGGGGTAGGGGGGGAGACCCAGTACTTC. Amino acid sequence: CASSYGVGGETQYF.

V is TRBV9 and J is TRBJ2-3; 7 bases line up with TRBD2. This CDR3 spans 17 amino acids. V was clipped by 3 bases and J by 0 bases; unmatched bases: 10. CDR1 is SGDLS, CDR2 YYNGEE, per germline. The CDR3 spells CASSGGEAGLSTDTQYF. The CDR3 nucleotides are TGTGCCAGCAGCGGAGGAGAAGCGGGACTAAGCACAGATACGCAGTATTTT.

The chain carries TRBV27 and TRBJ1-6, with D perhaps matching TRBD1 (6 bases). Germline V lookup: CDR1 MNHEY, CDR2 SMNVEV (reference sequence). The CDR3 loop spans 17 amino acids. V gave up 7 bases and J gave up 0 bases, with 16 bases separating them. This CDR3 reads CASTRSDRFSYNSPLHF. CDR3 bases: TGTGCCAGCACCCGCTCGGACAGATTCTCCTATAATTCACCCCTCCACTTT.

The rearrangement links TRBV5-4 to TRBJ2-3; 9 bases agree with TRBD1. V lost 4 bases and J lost 2; bases outside the gene matches: 11. The CDR3 contains 17 residues. Germline lookup yields CDR1 SGHNT and CDR2 YYREEE (reference sequence). As DNA, the CDR3 is TGTGCCAGCAGCACCCTACAGGGGGCGATCCCCACAGATACGCAGTATTTT. Its protein is CASSTLQGAIPTDTQYF.